The 22 T cell receptor beta chains reported below all come from one sample, sequenced in a study of shared clonotypes between healthy human individuals. The table came from immunoSEQ multiplex PCR; TCRdb's copy has only in-frame clones and leaves some out. The sample gives about 700,000 clones, about 92% of which show up once; roughly 22% is in the top ten. CD45RO-negative, CCR7-selected cells formed the naive CD8 fraction, which excluded terminally differentiated effector memory CD45RA+ cells. Material for sequencing was naive CD8+ T cells sorted from blood. The source is a man aged 25 to 45 in good health.

The V and J genes are TRBV9 and TRBJ2-3; 8 bases are shared with TRBD1. Germline CDR1 is SGDLS and CDR2 is YYNGEE. The V segment lost 4 bases and the J segment 5 bases; nucleotides outside the gene matches: 9. This CDR3 comprises 15 residues. CDR3 bases: TGTGCCAGCAGCTACCGGACAGGGCGCGGAGATACGCAGTATTTT. It is translated as CASSYRTGRGDTQYF.

J is TRBJ2-1 and V is TRBV7-9, with 7 bases fitting TRBD2. Germline V lookup: CDR1 SEHNR, CDR2 FQNEAQ (reference sequence). The CDR3 spans 15 residues. The V gene end was trimmed by 2 bases and the J gene end by 4 bases; junction bases not matched to a gene: 5. The CDR3 DNA reads as TGTGCCAGCAGCTTACGAGGGACTACATACAATGAGCAGTTCTTC. Translation: CASSLRGTTYNEQFF.

V and J are TRBV18 and TRBJ2-6; weak D call: TRBD1 (6 bases). This CDR3 has 19 amino acids. V lost 2 bases and J lost 1, with 18 bases in between. The germline CDR1 and CDR2 sequences are KGHSH and LQKENI. CDR3 in DNA: TGTGCCAGCTCACCAGGCAGGGGCTCATGGGGTTCTGGGGCCAACGTCCTGACTTTC. This codes for CASSPGRGSWGSGANVLTF.

The chain carries TRBV9 and TRBJ2-1, with 9 nucleotides matching TRBD2. CDR3 length: 16 residues. Germline CDR1 reads SGDLS; CDR2 reads YYNGEE. V trimming: 3 bases; J trimming: 3 bases; junction bases outside the gene matches: 7. The CDR3 nucleotides are TGTGCCAGCAGCGCCGATAGCGGGAGCAACTACAATGAGCAGTTCTTC. Amino acid sequence: CASSADSGSNYNEQFF.

The chain is built from TRBV4-3 and TRBJ2-2; perhaps D is TRBD1 or TRBD2 (6 bases each). The germline CDR1 and CDR2 sequences are LGHNA and YSLEER. The CDR3 is made up of 14 amino acids. The germline V and J ends were trimmed by 4 bases and 4 bases, with 10 bases remaining between them. The CDR3 DNA reads TGCGCCAGCAGCCCGGGGGCTTTCACCGGGGAGCTGTTTTTT. As protein: CASSPGAFTGELFF.

This clone was detected once. The chain joins TRBV5-5 to TRBJ1-1; D not resolved. V lost 6 bases to trimming and J lost 4 bases, with 13 bases between them. Germline assignment: CDR1 SGHKS and CDR2 YYEKEE (reference sequence). The CDR3 spans 13 residues. The CDR3 here is CASTITGFTEAFF. The CDR3 region has the DNA TGTGCCAGCACCATCACGGGGTTCACTGAAGCTTTCTTT.

The gene calls are TRBV28 and TRBJ2-4; D gene ambiguous. V was shortened by 5 bases and J by 0 bases, with 17 bases between the two germline ends. This CDR3 contains 17 residues. Germline-derived CDR1 and CDR2 are MDHEN and SYDVKM. Written as DNA, the CDR3 is TGTGCCAGCAGTCCCTCGTCGGGCGACCCAGCCAAAAACATTCAGTACTTC. Translated: CASSPSSGDPAKNIQYF.

The CDR3 here is CASSQDRGRVADTQYF. CDR3 DNA: TGCGCCAGCAGCCAAGATCGAGGAAGGGTAGCAGATACGCAGTATTTT. The chain links TRBV4-3 to TRBJ2-3; unclear D gene. The V and J ends lost 0 bases and 4 bases respectively, with 14 bases between them. The CDR3 sequence is 16 residues long. Per germline, CDR1 LGHNA and CDR2 YSLEER.

This clone was found once. V usage is TRBV6-5 and J usage is TRBJ1-2; 9 bases align to TRBD1. Germline loops: CDR1 MNHEY, CDR2 SVGAGI. The CDR3 loop spans 13 amino acids. With 6 bases clipped from V and 7 bases from J, the junction kept 6 bases outside the gene matches. In DNA form, the CDR3 reads TGTGCCAGCAGAAAACAGGGGGCTGGTGGCTACACCTTC. Translated: CASRKQGAGGYTF.

The rearrangement uses TRBV5-1 and TRBJ2-7; weak D call: TRBD1 (6 bases). Trimming shortened V by 8 bases and J by 4 bases, and 22 bases separated the two germline ends. The CDR3 consists of 15 residues. Germline V gene lookup returns CDR1 SGHRS and CDR2 YFSETQ. For the CDR3, the DNA is TGCGCCAGACTTGATGCCGGGACACGGATTTACGAGCAGTACTTC. Encoded protein: CARLDAGTRIYEQYF.

This clone was detected once. This CDR3 reads CASSIGHRVSNQPQHF. CDR3 in DNA: TGTGCCAGTAGTATAGGGCACAGGGTAAGCAATCAGCCCCAGCATTTT. This rearrangement joins TRBV19 to TRBJ1-5; TRBD1 is a possible D gene (6 bases). Per germline, CDR1 LNHDA and CDR2 SQIVND (reference sequence). Between the trimmed V and J ends, which lost 1 base and 1 base, there was a span of 11 bases. This CDR3 spans 16 amino acids.

The chain uses TRBV7-9 and TRBJ1-1; no firm D call. Per the germline V gene, CDR1 is SEHNR and CDR2 is FQNEAQ (reference sequence). The V gene lost 7 bases and the J gene lost 11 bases, with 14 bases spanning the gap. The length of the CDR3 is 11 residues. The CDR3 here is CASTPGWIAFF. Here the CDR3 DNA reads TGTGCCAGCACCCCTGGCTGGATCGCTTTCTTT.

This clone was picked up one time. The chain has TRBV19 and TRBJ2-2; D possibly corresponds to TRBD2 (5 bases). This CDR3 region has 14 residues. Germline lookup yields CDR1 LNHDA and CDR2 SQIVND (reference sequence). V was shortened by 4 bases and J by 6 bases, with 12 bases between the two germline ends. The CDR3, as DNA: TGTGCCAGTAGTACGATCTCCGGGGCCGGGGAGCTGTTTTTT. Residues: CASSTISGAGELFF.

This clone was recorded once. The chain combines TRBV2 with TRBJ2-2; a possible D gene is TRBD1 (5 bases). The CDR3 runs to 14 residues. The V end lost 4 bases, the J end lost 0 bases, and 6 bases lay between the germline ends. Germline values: CDR1 SNHLY, CDR2 FYNNEI. The CDR3 is CASSVTANTGELFF. The CDR3 coding sequence is TGTGCCAGCAGTGTGACAGCGAACACCGGGGAGCTGTTTTTT.

The chain employs TRBV15 and TRBJ2-1; TRBD2 matches 13 bases. From germline, CDR1 is LNHNV and CDR2 YYDKDF (reference sequence). V trimming: 0 bases; J trimming: 9 bases; junction bases outside the gene matches: 2. The CDR3 spans 15 residues. CDR3 loop: CATSREGLAGSEQFF. The CDR3 DNA sequence: TGTGCCACCAGCAGAGAGGGACTAGCGGGATCTGAGCAGTTCTTC.

For this clone: The same CDR3 arises from other DNA sequences in this sample as well. This chain uses TRBV9 with TRBJ2-7; 10 bases line up with TRBD1. J lost 4 bases, V lost 0 bases, and 1 base had no gene match. Germline V gene sequence: CDR1 SGDLS, CDR2 YYNGEE. The CDR3 length is 14 residues. CDR3 sequence: CASSVGGQGYEQYF. CDR3 nucleotide sequence: TGTGCCAGCAGCGTAGGGGGACAGGGGTACGAGCAGTACTTC.

V gene TRBV30 combines with J gene TRBJ2-7, with TRBD1 identical over 9 bases. V dropped 2 bases and J dropped 3; count of bases not matched to a gene: 5. Germline lookup yields CDR1 GTSNPN and CDR2 SVGIG (reference sequence). This CDR3 is built from 14 residues. The CDR3 nucleotides are TGTGCCTGGAGTACCGGGACAGGGATCTACGAGCAGTACTTC. It is translated as CAWSTGTGIYEQYF.

This clone was counted once. The chain carries TRBV9 and TRBJ1-3, with a weak D call TRBD1 (6 bases). This CDR3 region has 14 residues. V was trimmed by 0 bases and J by 2 bases, leaving 6 bases between them. The germline V gene has CDR1 SGDLS and CDR2 YYNGEE. The CDR3 bases are TGTGCCAGCAGCGTAGACAGGGCTGGAAACACCATATATTTT. It specifies CASSVDRAGNTIYF.

V and J are TRBV18 and TRBJ2-1, with 8 positions matching TRBD2. The CDR3 runs 18 residues. Trimming took 1 base from V and 0 from J; bases not matched to a gene: 8. The germline gives CDR1 KGHSH, CDR2 LQKENI. DNA of the CDR3: TGTGCCAGCTCACCACGGGCTAGCGGGCCCTCCTCCTACAATGAGCAGTTCTTC. It translates to CASSPRASGPSSYNEQFF.

The chain recombines TRBV10-2 with TRBJ1-5; possible D gene TRBD1, 5 bases. Germline-derived CDR1 and CDR2 are WSHSY and SAAADI. V was shortened by 3 bases and J by 0 bases, with 9 bases between the two germline ends. The CDR3 runs to 15 residues. The CDR3 sequence: CASSDSTVSNQPQHF. The CDR3 region has the DNA TGCGCCAGCAGTGACTCGACAGTTAGCAATCAGCCCCAGCATTTT.

This chain uses TRBV2 with TRBJ2-7, with 10 bases that match TRBD1. Germline V gives CDR1 SNHLY, CDR2 FYNNEI. The length of the CDR3 is 13 residues. J lost 1 base, V lost 8 bases, and 2 bases had no gene match. The DNA of the CDR3 is TGTGCCAGCCTGGGACAGGGGTCCTACGAGCAGTACTTC. Its translation: CASLGQGSYEQYF. Looking up the rest from reference TRBV2 and TRBJ2-7 gives the full variable domain: EPEVTQTPSHQVTQMGQEVILRCVPISNHLYFYWYRQILGQKVEFLVSFYNNEISEKSEIFDDQFSVERPDGSNFTLKIRSTKLEDSAMYFCASLGQGSYEQYFGPGTRLTVT.

The V gene is TRBV29-1, the J gene TRBJ1-3, with a weak D call TRBD1 (5 bases). Germline CDR1 SQVTM, CDR2 ANQGSEA. This CDR3 has 15 residues. V lost 6 bases to trimming and J lost 0 bases, with 15 bases between them. The CDR3 reads CSVRVHSDSGNTIYF. CDR3 coding DNA: TGCAGCGTCAGGGTGCACTCTGACTCTGGAAACACCATATATTTT.